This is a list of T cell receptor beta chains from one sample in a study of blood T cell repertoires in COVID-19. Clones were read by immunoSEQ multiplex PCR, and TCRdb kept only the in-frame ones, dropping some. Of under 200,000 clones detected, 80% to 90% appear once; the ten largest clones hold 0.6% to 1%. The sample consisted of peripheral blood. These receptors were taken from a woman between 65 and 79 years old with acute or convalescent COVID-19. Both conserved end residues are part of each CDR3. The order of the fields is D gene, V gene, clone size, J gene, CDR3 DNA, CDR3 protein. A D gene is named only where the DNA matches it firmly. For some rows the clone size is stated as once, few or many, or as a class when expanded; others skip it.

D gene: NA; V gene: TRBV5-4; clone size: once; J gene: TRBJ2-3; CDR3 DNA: TGTGCCAGCAGCAGGGGCCCTAGGGACACAGATACGCAGTATTTT; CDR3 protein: CASSRGPRDTDTQYF
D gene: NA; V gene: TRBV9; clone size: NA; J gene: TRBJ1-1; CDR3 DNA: TGTGCCAGCAGCCCCCGACAGGTTTTACGTGCTGAAGCTTTCTTT; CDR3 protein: CASSPRQVLRAEAFF
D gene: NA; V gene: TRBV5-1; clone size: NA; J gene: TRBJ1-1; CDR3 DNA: TGCGCCAGCAGCTTGGACGGAGGTGAAGCTTTCTTT; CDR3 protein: CASSLDGGEAFF
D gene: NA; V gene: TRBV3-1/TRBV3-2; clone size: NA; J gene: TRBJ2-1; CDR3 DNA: TGTGCCAGCAGCCAATCCGGGGGCAATGAGCAGTTCTTC; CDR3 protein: CASSQSGGNEQFF
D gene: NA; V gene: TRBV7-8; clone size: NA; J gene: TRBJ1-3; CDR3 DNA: TGTGCCAGCAGCTTAGAGAGACATTGGGCTGGAAACACCATATATTTT; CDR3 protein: CASSLERHWAGNTIYF
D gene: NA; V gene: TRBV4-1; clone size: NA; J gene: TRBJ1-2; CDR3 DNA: TGCGCCAGCAGCCTAGAGGGAGCCCGGCGGGGCTACACCTTC; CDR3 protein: CASSLEGARRGYTF
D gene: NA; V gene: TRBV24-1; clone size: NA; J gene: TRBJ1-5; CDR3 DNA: TGTGCCACCAGTGAAAAAGGACTGAGCAATCAGCCCCAGCATTTT; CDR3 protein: CATSEKGLSNQPQHF
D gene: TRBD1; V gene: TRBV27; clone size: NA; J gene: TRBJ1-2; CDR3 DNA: TGTGCCAGCAGTTTTCTACGACAGGGAGGCTACACCTTC; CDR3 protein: CASSFLRQGGYTF
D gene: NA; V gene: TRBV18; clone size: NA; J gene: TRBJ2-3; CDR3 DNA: TGTGCCAGCTCACCAGGACACCCTTGGAGCACAGATACGCAGTATTTT; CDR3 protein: CASSPGHPWSTDTQYF
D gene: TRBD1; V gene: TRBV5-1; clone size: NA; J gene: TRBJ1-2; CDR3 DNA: TGCGCCAGCAGCTTTACAACAGGGGATCATGGCTACACCTTC; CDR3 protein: CASSFTTGDHGYTF
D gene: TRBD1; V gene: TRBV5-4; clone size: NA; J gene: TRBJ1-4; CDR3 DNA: TGTGCCAGCAGTAGGGGACAGGCAACTAATGAAAAACTGTTTTTT; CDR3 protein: CASSRGQATNEKLFF
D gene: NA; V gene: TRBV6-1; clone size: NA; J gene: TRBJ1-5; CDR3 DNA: TGTGCCAGCAGTGACCCCAGCGGGCGTAGGCAGCCCCAGCATTTT; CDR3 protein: CASSDPSGRRQPQHF
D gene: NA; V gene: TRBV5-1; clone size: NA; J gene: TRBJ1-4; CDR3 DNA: TGCGCCAGCAGCTTGGGACAGGTGAATGAAAAACTGTTTTTT; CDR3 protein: CASSLGQVNEKLFF
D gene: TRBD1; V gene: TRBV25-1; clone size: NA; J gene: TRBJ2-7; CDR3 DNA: TGTGCCAGCAGTGCAGGGGGATCCTACGAGCAGTACTTC; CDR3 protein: CASSAGGSYEQYF
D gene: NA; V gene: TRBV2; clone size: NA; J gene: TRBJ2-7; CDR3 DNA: TGTGCCAGCTCGGGGGATAGGCGACAGTACTTC; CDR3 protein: CASSGDRRQYF
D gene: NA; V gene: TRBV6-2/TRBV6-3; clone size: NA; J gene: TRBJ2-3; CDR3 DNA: TGTGCCAGCAGTACCCTTAGCGGAGACGCAGATACGCAGTATTTT; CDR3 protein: CASSTLSGDADTQYF
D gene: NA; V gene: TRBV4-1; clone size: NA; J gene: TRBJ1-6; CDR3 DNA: TGCGCCAGCAGCCAAGAAGACCTTACGAGGTCCTATAATTCACCCCTCCACTTT; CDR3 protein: CASSQEDLTRSYNSPLHF
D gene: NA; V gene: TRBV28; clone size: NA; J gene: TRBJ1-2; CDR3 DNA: TGTGCCAGCATCACTGATGTCAACTATGGCTACACCTTC; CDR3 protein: CASITDVNYGYTF
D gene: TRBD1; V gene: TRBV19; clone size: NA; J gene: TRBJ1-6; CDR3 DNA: TGTGCCAGTAGTATCCGGCAGGACCCCGACAGGGCGAATTCACCCCTCCACTTT; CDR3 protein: CASSIRQDPDRANSPLHF
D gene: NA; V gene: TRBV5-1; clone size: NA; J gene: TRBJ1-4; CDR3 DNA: TGCGCCAGCTCCGCAGCAACTAATGAAAAACTGTTTTTT; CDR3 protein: CASSAATNEKLFF
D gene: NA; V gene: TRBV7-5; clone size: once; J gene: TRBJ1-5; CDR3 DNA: TGTGTCAGAAGCTTAGCGGCGGACAGGAGTCCTCGCAATCAGCCCCAGCATTTT; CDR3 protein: CVRSLAADRSPRNQPQHF
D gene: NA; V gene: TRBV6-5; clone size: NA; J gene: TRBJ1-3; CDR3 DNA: TGTGCCAGCAGTACCGGACAGGGAAACACCATATATTTT; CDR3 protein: CASSTGQGNTIYF
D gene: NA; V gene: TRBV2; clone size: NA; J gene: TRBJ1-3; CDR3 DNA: TGTGCCAGCAGGACAGCCGCCATCTCTGGAAACACCATATATTTT; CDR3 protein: CASRTAAISGNTIYF
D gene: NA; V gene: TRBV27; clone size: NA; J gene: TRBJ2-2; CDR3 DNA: TGTGCCAGCAGTTCGGGACTGAACACCGGGGAGCTGTTTTTT; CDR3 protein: CASSSGLNTGELFF
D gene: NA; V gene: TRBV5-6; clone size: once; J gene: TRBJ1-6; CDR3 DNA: TGTGCCAGCAGCTTGACTTATTCACCCCTCCACTTT; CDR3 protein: CASSLTYSPLHF
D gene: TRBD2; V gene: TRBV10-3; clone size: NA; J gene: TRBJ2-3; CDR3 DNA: TGTGCCATCAGCCTTAGCGGGAGGGCGACAGATACGCAGTATTTT; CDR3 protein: CAISLSGRATDTQYF
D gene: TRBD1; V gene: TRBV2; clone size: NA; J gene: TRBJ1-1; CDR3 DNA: TGTGCCAGCAGCCCGCGACAGGGATATACGAACACTGAAGCTTTCTTT; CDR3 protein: CASSPRQGYTNTEAFF
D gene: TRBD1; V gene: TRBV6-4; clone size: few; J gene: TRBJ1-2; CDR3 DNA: TGTGCCAGCCAGGGGACAGGGGCCCTAGGCTACACCTTC; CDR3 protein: CASQGTGALGYTF
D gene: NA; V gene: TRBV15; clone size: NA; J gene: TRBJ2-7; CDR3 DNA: TGTGCCACCAGCAGAGGCGCCTCCTACGAGCAGTACTTC; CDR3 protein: CATSRGASYEQYF
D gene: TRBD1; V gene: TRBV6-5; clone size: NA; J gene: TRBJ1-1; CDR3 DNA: TGTGCCAGCAGCCAAACAGGGGGCGGTCACACTGAAGCTTTCTTT; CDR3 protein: CASSQTGGGHTEAFF
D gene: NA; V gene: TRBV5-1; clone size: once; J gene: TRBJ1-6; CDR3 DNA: TGCGCCAGCAGCCCGGGACTCCTTAATTCACCCCTCCACTTT; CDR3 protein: CASSPGLLNSPLHF
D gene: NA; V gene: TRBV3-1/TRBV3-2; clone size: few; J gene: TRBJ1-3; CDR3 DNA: TGTGCCAGCAGTCTCCGGGGCTCTGGAAACACCATATATTTT; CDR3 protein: CASSLRGSGNTIYF
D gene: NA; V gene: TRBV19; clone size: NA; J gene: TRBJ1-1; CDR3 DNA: TGTGCCAGTAGTATAGCGGCTGAAGCTTTCTTT; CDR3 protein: CASSIAAEAFF
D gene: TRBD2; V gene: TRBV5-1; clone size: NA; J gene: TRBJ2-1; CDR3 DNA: TGCGCCAGCAGCTTGCTAGCGGGAGATCTCAATGAGCAGTTCTTC; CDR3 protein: CASSLLAGDLNEQFF
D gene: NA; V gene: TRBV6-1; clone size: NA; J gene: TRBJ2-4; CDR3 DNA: TGTGCCAGCAGTGAAATCCTGGCGGACATTCAGTACTTC; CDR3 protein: CASSEILADIQYF
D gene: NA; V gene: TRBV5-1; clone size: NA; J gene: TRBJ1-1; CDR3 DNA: TGCGCCAGCAGCCCCGAAGCCTGGGGGGGCACTGAAGCTTTCTTT; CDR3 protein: CASSPEAWGGTEAFF
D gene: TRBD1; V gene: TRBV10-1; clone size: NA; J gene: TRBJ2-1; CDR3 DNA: TGCGCCAGCAGTCCCGGAACAGGGGTAAGGAATGAGCAGTTCTTC; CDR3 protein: CASSPGTGVRNEQFF
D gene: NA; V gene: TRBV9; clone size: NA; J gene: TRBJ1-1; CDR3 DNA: TGTGCCAGCAGCGTAGGGACAGTGAACACTGAAGCTTTCTTT; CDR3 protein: CASSVGTVNTEAFF
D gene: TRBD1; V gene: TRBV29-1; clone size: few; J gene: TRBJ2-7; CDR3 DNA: TGCAGCGACCGACAGGGTATTCGGCACGAGCAGTACTTC; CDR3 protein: CSDRQGIRHEQYF
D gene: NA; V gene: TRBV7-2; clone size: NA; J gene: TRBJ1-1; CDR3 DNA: TGTGCCAGCAGCTTAGGGGGGGTCACTGAAGCTTTCTTT; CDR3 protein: CASSLGGVTEAFF
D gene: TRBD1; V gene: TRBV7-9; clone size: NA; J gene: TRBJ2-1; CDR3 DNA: TGTGCCAGCAGCAATGGACAGGGCCACAATGAGCAGTTCTTC; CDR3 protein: CASSNGQGHNEQFF
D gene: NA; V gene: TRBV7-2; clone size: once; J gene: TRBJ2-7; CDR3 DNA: TGTGCCAGCAGCCCCCAATTGTTCGAGCAGTACTTC; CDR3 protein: CASSPQLFEQYF
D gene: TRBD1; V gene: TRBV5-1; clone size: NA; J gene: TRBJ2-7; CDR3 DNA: TGCGCCAGCAGCTTGGACAGGGGACCCTACGAGCAGTACTTC; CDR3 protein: CASSLDRGPYEQYF
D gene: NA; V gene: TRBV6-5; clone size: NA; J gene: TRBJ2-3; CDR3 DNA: TGTGCCAGCAGTTACTCATGGACTCCCACAGATACGCAGTATTTT; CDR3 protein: CASSYSWTPTDTQYF
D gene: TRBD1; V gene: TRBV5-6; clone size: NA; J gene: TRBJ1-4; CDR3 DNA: TGTGCCAGCAGCTTACAGGGGGAAAAACTGTTTTTT; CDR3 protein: CASSLQGEKLFF
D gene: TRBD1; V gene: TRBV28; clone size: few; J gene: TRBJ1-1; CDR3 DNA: TGTGCCAGCAGTTTATGGCAGGGGGCACGGTACACTGAAGCTTTCTTT; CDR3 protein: CASSLWQGARYTEAFF
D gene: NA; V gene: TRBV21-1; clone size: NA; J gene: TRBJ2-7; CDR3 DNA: TGTGCCAGCAGCAAAGAGGGAGGTCTAGCGGGGTTCACCTACGAGCAGTACTTC; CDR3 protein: CASSKEGGLAGFTYEQYF
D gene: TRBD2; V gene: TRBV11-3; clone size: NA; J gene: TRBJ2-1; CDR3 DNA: TGTGCCAGCAGCTTAAGTAGCGGGATAAATGAGCAGTTCTTC; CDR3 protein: CASSLSSGINEQFF
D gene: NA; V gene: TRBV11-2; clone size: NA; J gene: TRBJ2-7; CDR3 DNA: TGTGCCAGCAGCTATGACAGAGGACTACGATATTCCTACGAGCAGTACTTC; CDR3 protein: CASSYDRGLRYSYEQYF
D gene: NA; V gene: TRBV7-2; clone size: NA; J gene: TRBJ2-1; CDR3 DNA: TGTGCCAGCGGGACCGGGACTGACTACAATGAGCAGTTCTTC; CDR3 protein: CASGTGTDYNEQFF
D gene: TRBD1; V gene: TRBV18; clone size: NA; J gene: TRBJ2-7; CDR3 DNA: TGTGCCAGCTCACCAACTCCACAGGGGGCGAATCACGAGCAGTACTTC; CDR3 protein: CASSPTPQGANHEQYF
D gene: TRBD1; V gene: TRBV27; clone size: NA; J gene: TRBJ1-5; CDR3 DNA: TGTGCCAGCAGTTCCCACCGAGTCTCGGGACAGGTAGGCAATCAGCCCCAGCATTTT; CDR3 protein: CASSSHRVSGQVGNQPQHF
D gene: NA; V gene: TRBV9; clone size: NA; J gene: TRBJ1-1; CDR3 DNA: TGTGCCAGCACCCGAGGGGGAGAGACTGAAGCTTTCTTT; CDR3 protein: CASTRGGETEAFF
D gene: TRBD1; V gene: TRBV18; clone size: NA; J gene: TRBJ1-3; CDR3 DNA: TGTGCCAGCTCACCAAACGGACAGGGCACTGGAAACACCATATATTTT; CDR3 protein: CASSPNGQGTGNTIYF
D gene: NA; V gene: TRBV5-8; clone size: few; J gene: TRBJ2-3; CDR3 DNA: TGTGCCAGCAGCTTGGGTCTTAGGGGAAGCACAGATACGCAGTATTTT; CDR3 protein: CASSLGLRGSTDTQYF
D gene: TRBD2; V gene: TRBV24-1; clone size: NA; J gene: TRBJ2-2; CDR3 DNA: TGTGCCACCAGTGGGTTGACTAGCGGGGCCGGGGAGCTGTTTTTT; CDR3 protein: CATSGLTSGAGELFF
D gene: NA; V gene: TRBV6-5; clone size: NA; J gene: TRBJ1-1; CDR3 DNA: TGTGCCAGCATTCTCCCCGGAGGGACTGAAGCTTTCTTT; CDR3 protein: CASILPGGTEAFF
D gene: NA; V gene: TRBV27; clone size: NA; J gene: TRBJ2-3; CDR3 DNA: TGTGCCAGCTCCCGGACAGTTCTAGATACGCAGTATTTT; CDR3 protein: CASSRTVLDTQYF
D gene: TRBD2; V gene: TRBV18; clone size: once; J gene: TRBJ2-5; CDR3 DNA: TGTGCCAGCTCCCGGGAGGCACGGGGGGCCCAGTACTTC; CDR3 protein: CASSREARGAQYF